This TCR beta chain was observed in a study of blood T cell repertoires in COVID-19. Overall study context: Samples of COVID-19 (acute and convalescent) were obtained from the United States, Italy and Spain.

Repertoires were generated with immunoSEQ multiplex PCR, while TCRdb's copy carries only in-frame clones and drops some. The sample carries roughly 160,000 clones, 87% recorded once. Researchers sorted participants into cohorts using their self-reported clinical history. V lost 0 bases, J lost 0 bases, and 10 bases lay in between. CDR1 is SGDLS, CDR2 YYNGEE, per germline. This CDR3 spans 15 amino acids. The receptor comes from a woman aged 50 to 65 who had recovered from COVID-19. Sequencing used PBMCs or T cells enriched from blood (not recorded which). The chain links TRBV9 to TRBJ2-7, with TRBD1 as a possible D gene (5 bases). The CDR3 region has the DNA TGTGCCAGCAGCGTAGGAAGGGGATTCTCCTACGAGCAGTACTTC. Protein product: CASSVGRGFSYEQYF.